One sample yielded the 15 T cell receptor beta chains listed below, sequenced in a study of T cell repertoires in cytomegalovirus infection. TCRdb independently ran MiXCR on the reads; one entry per CDR3 protein. The sample carries roughly 760,000 distinct CDR3 sequences, 35% recorded once. The specimen sequenced was PBMCs. The origin of the receptors is a human donor in good health (CMV status not recorded). Some clones in this sample may be carry-over from other donors' samples.

This clonotype was counted once. The CDR3 ends on some other residue instead of the conserved phenylalanine or tryptophan, so this is likely a read error. The chain couples TRBV20-1 to TRBJ2-4; 11 bases map to TRBD1. The trim removed 5 bases at V and 7 bases at J, leaving 10 bases unmatched. This CDR3 contains 15 residues. Germline V CDR1 and CDR2: DFQATT, SNEGSKA (reference sequence). The CDR3 loop reads CSAPPTGTGGNIQYL. CDR3 DNA sequence: TGCAGTGCTCCACCCACCGGGACAGGGGGGAACATTCAGTACTTA.

This clonotype was detected only a few times. The J gene is TRBJ1-5, the V gene TRBV28; D is uncertain. The CDR3 totals 15 residues. Deletions cut 1 base from V and 2 bases from J, with 9 bases between. Germline lookup yields CDR1 MDHEN and CDR2 SYDVKM. The CDR3 protein is CASSLSAVGNQPQHF. CDR3 bases: TGTGCCAGCAGTTTATCGGCCGTGGGCAATCAGCCCCAGCATTTT. The whole variable domain, filled in from reference TRBV28 and TRBJ1-5, reads DVKVTQSSRYLVKRTGEKVFLECVQDMDHENMFWYRQDPGLGLRLIYFSYDVKMKEKGDIPEGYSVSREKKERFSLILESASTNQTSMYLCASSLSAVGNQPQHFGDGTRLSIL.

This clonotype was counted between two and nine times. The rearrangement uses TRBV4-1 and TRBJ1-4, with 7 bases aligning to TRBD1. CDR3 length: 15 amino acids. CDR1 is MGHRA, CDR2 YSYEKL, per germline. Losses at the gene ends were 1 base for V and 6 bases for J; bases not matched to a gene: 5. CDR3 in DNA: TGCGCCAGCAGCCAAGTGTCAGGGGGGGATGAAAAACTGTTTTTT. Protein: CASSQVSGGDEKLFF.

The rearrangement joins TRBV11-2 to TRBJ2-5, with 10 bases fitting TRBD1. Per the germline V gene, CDR1 is SGHAT and CDR2 is FQNNGV. The V gene end was trimmed by 5 bases and the J gene end by 5 bases; junction bases not matched to a gene: 2. The CDR3 totals 13 residues. This CDR3 is CASSRGQGETQYF. DNA of the CDR3: TGTGCCAGCAGCCGGGGACAGGGGGAGACCCAGTACTTC.

The CDR3 sequence: CASSYGTSGKQYF. CDR3 bases: TGTGCCAGCAGTTATGGGACTAGCGGGAAGCAGTACTTC. The chain recombines TRBV6-5 with TRBJ2-7; TRBD2 aligns across 13 bases. The V and J ends lost 3 bases and 8 bases, in that order; junction bases with no gene match: 1. Looked up from germline, CDR1 is MNHEY and CDR2 is SVGAGI. The CDR3 has 13 amino acids.

This clonotype was picked up many times. V and J are TRBV7-8 and TRBJ2-2, with 7 bases lining up with TRBD2. V trimming: 5 bases; J trimming: 6 bases; junction bases outside the gene matches: 9. Germline CDR1 and CDR2: SGHVS and FQNEAQ. The CDR3 contains 15 residues. The CDR3 is CASSPRDYLPGELFF. The DNA for the CDR3 is TGTGCCAGCAGCCCGAGGGACTATCTGCCCGGGGAGCTGTTTTTT.

This clonotype was seen only once. The rearrangement uses TRBV6-5 and TRBJ2-1; 7 bases are a match to TRBD1. The germline V gene encodes CDR1 MNHEY and CDR2 SVGAGI. The length of the CDR3 is 17 residues. V shed 5 bases and J 0 bases; nucleotides not matched to a gene: 10. The CDR3, as DNA: TGTGCCAGCAGTCCCCCCGGGACAGCAAGCTCCTACAATGAGCAGTTCTTC. Translating it yields CASSPPGTASSYNEQFF.

For the CDR3, the DNA is TGTGCCAGCTCCCCCCTCCAGGGACAGGGGAGCCCAAAGGGGGAGACCCAGTACTTC. Its translation is CASSPLQGQGSPKGETQYF. The chain links TRBV28 to TRBJ2-5, with 10 nucleotides matching TRBD1. Per the germline V gene, CDR1 is MDHEN and CDR2 is SYDVKM. V lost 8 bases to trimming and J lost 5 bases; unmatched junction nucleotides: 23. This CDR3 has 19 amino acids.

This sequence joins TRBV10-3 and TRBJ2-7; TRBD2 is a possible D gene (6 bases). This CDR3 spans 16 amino acids. Trimming removed 0 bases at V and 0 bases at J, with 12 bases between. Germline V gene data show CDR1 as ENHRY and CDR2 as SYGVKD. The CDR3 sequence: CAISESGGVGSYEQYF. Written as DNA, the CDR3 is TGTGCCATCAGTGAGTCAGGCGGGGTGGGCTCCTACGAGCAGTACTTC.

This clonotype was counted a few times. The chain recombines TRBV6-1 with TRBJ1-5; a possible D gene is TRBD1 (5 bases). Germline CDR1 is MNHNS and CDR2 is SASEGT. The CDR3 spans 16 residues. The germline V and J ends were trimmed by 2 bases and 7 bases, with 18 bases remaining between them. This CDR3 is CASSENSPGLYQPQHF. CDR3 in DNA: TGTGCCAGCAGTGAAAATTCTCCAGGGTTATACCAGCCCCAGCATTTT.

Ten or more counts support this clonotype. This chain links TRBV11-2 with TRBJ2-5; the D call may be TRBD1 or TRBD2 (5 bases each). V lost 5 bases and J lost 3, with 13 bases in between. Germline V gene data show CDR1 as SGHAT and CDR2 as FQNNGV. The CDR3 covers 14 residues. Written as DNA, the CDR3 is TGTGCCAGCAGCCAAGGGACGGTGAAAGAGACCCAGTACTTC. It codes for CASSQGTVKETQYF.

The chain joins TRBV19 to TRBJ2-3; TRBD1 might be the D (6 bases). The length of the CDR3 is 16 residues. Between the trimmed V and J ends, which lost 6 bases and 0 bases, there was a span of 16 bases. In germline, CDR1 is LNHDA, CDR2 SQIVND (reference sequence). The CDR3 protein is CASSLSRGLSTDTQYF. In DNA, the CDR3 is TGTGCCAGTAGCCTTAGCAGGGGCCTCAGCACAGATACGCAGTATTTT.

In its sample, this clonotype was seen a few times. V usage is TRBV7-9 and J usage is TRBJ1-4; TRBD1 matches 9 bases. J lost 8 bases, V lost 5 bases, and 15 bases had no gene match. This CDR3 contains 17 residues. Germline values: CDR1 SEHNR, CDR2 FQNEAQ (reference sequence). In DNA form, the CDR3 reads TGTGCCAGCAGCCCCCCCCCCCTACAGGGGGCGCGAGAAAAACTGTTTTTT. Translation: CASSPPPLQGAREKLFF.

V and J are TRBV10-3 and TRBJ2-5; 14 bases align to TRBD2. The V gene's germline CDR1 is ENHRY and CDR2 SYGVKD. After removal of 5 bases from V and 5 bases from J, the junction contained 4 bases not matched to a gene. This CDR3 is built from 15 residues. The CDR3 loop reads CAISLGLAGVETQYF. In nucleotides, the CDR3 is TGTGCCATCAGTCTGGGACTAGCGGGAGTCGAGACCCAGTACTTC.

This clonotype turned up a few times. J is TRBJ1-6 and V is TRBV4-1; 8 bases agree with TRBD1. V shed 3 bases and J 7 bases; nucleotides not matched to a gene: 11. CDR1 is MGHRA and CDR2 is YSYEKL in the germline V gene. The CDR3 has 17 amino acids. CDR3 amino acids: CASSHLPDRVDNSPLHF. The CDR3 DNA is TGCGCCAGCAGCCATCTCCCGGACAGGGTTGACAATTCACCCCTCCACTTT.